A selection of T cell receptor beta chains follows, all from one sample in a study of blood T cell repertoires in COVID-19. Method: immunoSEQ multiplex PCR; TCRdb's copy keeps in-frame clones and lacks some. Of approximately 190,000 clones in the sample, around 83% were seen once. Material for sequencing was PBMCs or T cells enriched from blood (not recorded which). All receptors derive from a woman aged 25 to 45 who had been exposed to COVID-19. The CDR3 runs from the conserved cysteine through the conserved F or W. Rows give clone size only sometimes, using once, few, many, or a class for an expanded clone.

clone_size	v_call	j_call	cdr3_aa
once	TRBV6-4	TRBJ2-1	CASSDKASGGDEQFF
.	TRBV10-3	TRBJ2-7	CAISPGASGRYEQYF
few	TRBV6-4	TRBJ1-2	CASSDSPGGSDGYTF
.	TRBV5-8	TRBJ1-2	CASRHGQGNYGYTF
.	TRBV7-7	TRBJ2-3	CASSLRGGLTDTQYF
.	TRBV5-4	TRBJ2-5	CASSLVSGGETQYF
.	TRBV5-4	TRBJ1-4	CASSLRAGNEKLFF
.	TRBV6-5	TRBJ1-2	CASRLTGVYGYTF
.	TRBV3-1/TRBV3-2	TRBJ2-1	CASSLGDNEQFF
.	TRBV29-1	TRBJ2-5	CSVMVVETQYF
once	TRBV18	TRBJ1-1	CASSPPQQGEAFF
.	TRBV10-3	TRBJ2-5	CAIRPDRGLGETQYF
.	TRBV5-1	TRBJ1-1	CASSPVTGAFEAFF
once	TRBV27	TRBJ1-1	CASSSSRLMNTEAFF
few	TRBV7-2	TRBJ1-4	CASSYREYVTNEKLFF
.	TRBV19	TRBJ2-3	CASHIRGTDTQYF